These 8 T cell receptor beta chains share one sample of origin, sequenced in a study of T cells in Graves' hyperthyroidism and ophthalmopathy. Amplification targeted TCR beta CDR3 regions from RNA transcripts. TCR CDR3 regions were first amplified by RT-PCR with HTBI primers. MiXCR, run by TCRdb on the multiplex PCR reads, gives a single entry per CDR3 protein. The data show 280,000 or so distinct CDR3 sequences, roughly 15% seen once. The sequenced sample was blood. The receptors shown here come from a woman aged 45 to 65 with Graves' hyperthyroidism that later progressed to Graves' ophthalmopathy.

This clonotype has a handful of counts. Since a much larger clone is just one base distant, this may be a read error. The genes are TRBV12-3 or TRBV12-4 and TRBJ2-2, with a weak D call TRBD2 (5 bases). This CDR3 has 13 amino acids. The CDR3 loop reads CASSPINTGEPFF. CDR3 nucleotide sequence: TGTGCCAGCAGCCCAATAAACACCGGGGAGCCGTTTTTT.

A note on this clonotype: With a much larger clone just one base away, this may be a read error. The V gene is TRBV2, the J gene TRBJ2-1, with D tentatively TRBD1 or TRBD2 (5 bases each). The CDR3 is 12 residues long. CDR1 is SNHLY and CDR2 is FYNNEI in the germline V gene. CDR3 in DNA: TGTACCCTGTCTACTAGGGGCAATGAGCAGTTCTTC. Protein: CTLSTRGNEQFF. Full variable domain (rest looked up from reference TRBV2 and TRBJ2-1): EPEVTQTPSHQVTQMGQEVILRCVPISNHLYFYWYRQILGQKVEFLVSFYNNEISEKSEIFDDQFSVERPDGSNFTLKIRSTKLEDSAMYFCTLSTRGNEQFFGPGTRLTVL.

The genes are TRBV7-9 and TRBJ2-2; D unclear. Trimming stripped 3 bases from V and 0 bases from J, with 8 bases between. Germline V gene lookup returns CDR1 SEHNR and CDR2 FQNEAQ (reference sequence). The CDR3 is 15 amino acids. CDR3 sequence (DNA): TGTGCCAGCAGCTTTACAGCCGCGAACACCGGGGAGCTGTTTTTT. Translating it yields CASSFTAANTGELFF.

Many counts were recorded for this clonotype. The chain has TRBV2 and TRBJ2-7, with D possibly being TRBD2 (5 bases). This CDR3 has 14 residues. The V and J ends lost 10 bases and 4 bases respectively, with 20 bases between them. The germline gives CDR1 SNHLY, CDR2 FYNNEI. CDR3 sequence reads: CATLFTREFYEQYF. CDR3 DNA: TGTGCCACCCTGTTTACTAGGGAATTTTACGAGCAGTACTTC.

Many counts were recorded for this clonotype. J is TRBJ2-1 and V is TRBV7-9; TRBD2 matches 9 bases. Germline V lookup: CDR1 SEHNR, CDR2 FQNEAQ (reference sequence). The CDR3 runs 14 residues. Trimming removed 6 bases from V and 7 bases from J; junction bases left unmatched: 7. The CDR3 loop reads CASRSPSGINEQFF. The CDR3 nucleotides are TGTGCCAGCAGGTCTCCTAGCGGGATAAATGAGCAGTTCTTC. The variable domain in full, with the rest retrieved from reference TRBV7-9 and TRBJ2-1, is DTGVSQNPRHKITKRGQNVTFRCDPISEHNRLYWYRQTLGQGPEFLTYFQNEAQLEKSRLLSDRFSAERPKGSFSTLEIQRTEQGDSAMYLCASRSPSGINEQFFGPGTRLTVL.

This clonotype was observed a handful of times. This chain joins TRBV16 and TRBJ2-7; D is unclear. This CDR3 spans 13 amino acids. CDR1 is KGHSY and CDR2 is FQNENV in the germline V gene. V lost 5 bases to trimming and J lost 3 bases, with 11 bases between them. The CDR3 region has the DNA TGTGCCAGCAGCACAAGCCGACACTACGAGCAGTACTTC. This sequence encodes CASSTSRHYEQYF. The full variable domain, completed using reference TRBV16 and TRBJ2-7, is GEEVAQTPKHLVRGEGQKAKLYCAPIKGHSYVFWYQQVLKNEFKFLISFQNENVFDETGMPKERFSAKCLPNSPCSLEIQATKLEDSAVYFCASSTSRHYEQYFGPGTRLTVT.

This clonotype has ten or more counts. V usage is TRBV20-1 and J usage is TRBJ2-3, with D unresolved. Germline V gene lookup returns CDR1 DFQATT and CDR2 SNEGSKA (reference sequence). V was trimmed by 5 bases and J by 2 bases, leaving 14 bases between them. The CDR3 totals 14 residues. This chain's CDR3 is CSAQKGLTTDTQYF. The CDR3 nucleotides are TGCAGTGCTCAGAAAGGGCTTACCACAGATACGCAGTATTTT.

CDR3 in DNA: TGTGCCAGCAGTTTGTTCAGGGGGAGCAGAGAGAACGAGCAGTACTTC. Its translation: CASSLFRGSRENEQYF. The V gene is TRBV28, the J gene TRBJ2-7, with TRBD1 matching 7 bases. Germline lookup yields CDR1 MDHEN and CDR2 SYDVKM. The trim removed 3 bases at V and 5 bases at J, leaving 13 bases unmatched. CDR3 length equals 16 residues.